A single sample is the source of the 13 T cell receptor beta chains below, sequenced in a study of blood T cells in healthy people across ages. Sample-barcoded 5' priming and a J-beta primer mix drove a second PCR of about 6 to 12 cycles. In TCRdb, the 5' RACE reads were re-called with MiXCR into one record per CDR3 protein. The sample includes approximately 810,000 distinct CDR3 sequences, 25% to 30% of them seen just once. The sample taken for sequencing was blood. The receptors were sampled from a woman aged 80 or older in good health.

V is TRBV21-1 and J is TRBJ1-4. TRBV21-1 is a documented pseudogene. The CDR3 is made up of 14 amino acids. The CDR3: CASSPGSGREKLFF. As DNA, the CDR3 is TGTGCCAGCAGTCCGGGGAGTGGGAGGGAAAAACTGTTTTTT.

This clonotype occurred a few times. The J gene is TRBJ1-6, the V gene TRBV3-1; D unclear. Trimming pared 1 base from V and 7 bases from J, leaving 11 bases between. This CDR3 region has 15 residues. Per germline, CDR1 LGHDT and CDR2 YNNKEL (reference sequence). The chain's CDR3 is CASSQAHSGNSPLHF. The CDR3 coding sequence is TGTGCCAGCAGCCAAGCGCATTCGGGGAATTCACCCCTCCACTTT.

About this clonotype itself: Just one base apart from a much larger clone, this may be a read error. The genes are TRBV7-2 and TRBJ2-6; D unclear. Per the germline V gene, CDR1 is SGHTA and CDR2 is FQGNSA. The CDR3 totals 17 residues. The CDR3 DNA follows: TGTGCCAGCAGCTTGGGCAGGTCTTACTCTTGGGCCAACGTCCTGACTTTC. This sequence encodes CASSLGRSYSWANVLTF.

This clonotype appeared a few times. A much more abundant neighbour one base away suggests this may be a read error. The chain combines TRBV25-1 with TRBJ2-3, with D unresolved. This CDR3 has 15 amino acids. In germline, CDR1 is MGHDK, CDR2 SYGVNS. The germline V and J ends were trimmed by 4 bases and 0 bases, with 11 bases remaining between them. The CDR3 is CASSVAARSTDTQYF. The CDR3 DNA reads as TGTGCCAGCAGTGTTGCGGCCAGGAGCACAGATACGCAGTATTTT. Full variable domain (missing parts from reference TRBV25-1 and TRBJ2-3): EADIYQTPRYLVIGTGKKITLECSQTMGHDKMYWYQQDPGMELHLIHYSYGVNSTEKGDLSSESTVSRIRTEHFPLTLESARPSHTSQYLCASSVAARSTDTQYFGPGTRLTVL.

This clonotype occurred many times. J is TRBJ2-1 and V is TRBV11-2; D is uncertain. This CDR3 is 16 amino acids long. V lost 1 base and J 0 bases, leaving 10 bases between the germline ends. The germline V gene encodes CDR1 SGHAT and CDR2 FQNNGV. This chain's CDR3 is CASSLGAESSYNEQFF. The CDR3 DNA reads TGTGCCAGCAGCTTAGGGGCGGAGAGCTCCTACAATGAGCAGTTCTTC.

A few counts support this clonotype. This could be a read error, since a much larger clone is one nucleotide away. The V and J genes are TRBV6-6 and TRBJ2-5; 8 nucleotides line up with TRBD2. Germline CDR1 MNHNY, CDR2 SVGAGI (reference sequence). With 5 bases clipped from V and 11 bases from J, the junction kept 10 bases outside the gene matches. This CDR3 comprises 13 residues. CDR3 coding DNA: TGTGCCAGCAGTATTAGCGGGAACAATGAGCAGTACTTC. Translating it yields CASSISGNNEQYF.

Turning to this clonotype: This may arise from a read error, as a much more abundant clone is one base away. The chain links TRBV20-1 to TRBJ2-3; the match to TRBD2 covers 8 bases. CDR1 is DFQATT, CDR2 SNEGSKA, per germline (reference sequence). The CDR3 runs 15 residues. The CDR3 region is CGARPPAGGLDTQYF. The CDR3 DNA reads as TGCGGTGCTCGCCCCCCGGCGGGGGGTTTAGATACGCAGTATTTT.

Only a few counts were recorded for this clonotype. J is TRBJ1-5 and V is TRBV7-8; 7 bases map to TRBD1. After removal of 5 bases from V and 7 bases from J, the junction contained 8 bases not matched to a gene. Germline values: CDR1 SGHVS, CDR2 FQNEAQ. The CDR3 extends over 14 amino acids. CDR3 nucleotides: TGTGCCAGCAGCCCAATGACAGGGACCCAGCCCCAGCATTTT. As protein: CASSPMTGTQPQHF.

This clonotype occurred a few times. The chain uses TRBV18 and TRBJ2-7, with TRBD1 matching 12 bases. The CDR3 covers 18 residues. Germline V gene sequence: CDR1 KGHSH, CDR2 LQKENI. J gave up 0 bases and V 5 bases, and 11 bases lay outside the gene matches. This chain's CDR3 is CASSTGQGAGSGSYEQYF. Here the CDR3 DNA reads TGTGCCAGCTCAACGGGACAGGGGGCTGGCAGCGGCTCCTACGAGCAGTACTTC.

The chain employs TRBV19 and TRBJ1-5; tentatively, D is TRBD1 (6 bases). V was shortened by 6 bases and J by 3 bases, with 12 bases between the two germline ends. The CDR3 totals 14 residues. The V gene's germline CDR1 is LNHDA and CDR2 SQIVND (reference sequence). The chain's CDR3 is CASRYRELNQPQHF. The DNA of the CDR3 is TGTGCCAGTAGGTACAGGGAACTCAATCAGCCCCAGCATTTT.

This clonotype was counted ten times or more. V and J are TRBV24-1 and TRBJ2-7, with a possible D match to TRBD1 (6 bases). The DNA end is a closer match to TRBJ2-5, so the J assignment may be wrong. The CDR3 spans 12 residues. In germline, CDR1 is KGHDR, CDR2 SFDVKD. The CDR3 sequence: CATSAEQGTQYF. For the CDR3, the DNA is TGTGCCACCAGTGCCGAACAGGGGACCCAGTACTTC.

This clonotype has just a few counts. The chain uses TRBV30 and TRBJ1-2, with a weak D call TRBD1 (5 bases). This CDR3 contains 13 residues. The V end lost 3 bases, the J end lost 6 bases, and 14 bases lay between the germline ends. Per germline, CDR1 GTSNPN and CDR2 SVGIG (reference sequence). The CDR3 here is CAWSGQGIHGYTF. The CDR3 coding sequence is TGTGCCTGGAGCGGGCAGGGAATACATGGCTACACCTTC.

The chain carries TRBV3-1 and TRBJ2-5, with a possible D match to TRBD2 (6 bases). V dropped 1 base and J dropped 8 bases, with 23 bases sitting between them. Germline CDR1 and CDR2: LGHDT and YNNKEL (reference sequence). The CDR3 extends over 17 amino acids. CDR3 bases: TGTGCCAGCAGCCAAGCTCCACTGTTGCTAGCGAACAACACCCAGTACTTC. The encoded protein is CASSQAPLLLANNTQYF.